The 22 T cell receptor beta chains below were found in one sample sequenced in a study of shared clonotypes between healthy human individuals. This table comes from immunoSEQ multiplex PCR, and its TCRdb copy is limited to in-frame clones, with some not included. The table has roughly 680,000 clones, 72% seen once. The sample comprised memory CD4+ T cells sorted from blood. The subset: CD45RA-negative fraction. The receptors were sampled from a woman between 25 and 40 years old in good health.

The gene calls are TRBV28 and TRBJ1-5; 10 bases are a match to TRBD1. The CDR3 is made up of 15 amino acids. Germline V gene data show CDR1 as MDHEN and CDR2 as SYDVKM. V was pared by 6 bases and J by 3 bases, with 5 bases of the junction left unmatched. As DNA, the CDR3 is TGTGCCAGCAGACGGACAGGGGGTGTCAATCAGCCCCAGCATTTT. Its translation: CASRRTGGVNQPQHF.

The chain employs TRBV30 and TRBJ1-1, with a tentative D call TRBD1 (6 bases). Trimming took off 5 bases at V and 4 bases at J, with 20 bases between the two ends. The CDR3 is 15 residues long. CDR1 and CDR2 from the germline V gene are GTSNPN and SVGIG (reference sequence). The CDR3 DNA reads as TGTGCCTGGGACACAGGGATTATTTTCAGCACTGAAGCTTTCTTT. Its protein product is CAWDTGIIFSTEAFF.

Note on this clone: The sample holds other DNA sequences that translate to the same CDR3. This sequence joins TRBV5-1 and TRBJ2-2; D not resolved. Germline lookup yields CDR1 SGHRS and CDR2 YFSETQ. The CDR3 loop spans 13 amino acids. V was cut by 2 bases and J by 4 bases, with 6 bases left in between. The CDR3 nucleotides are TGCGCCAGCAGCTTCGTAGGCACCGGGGAGCTGTTTTTT. It is translated as CASSFVGTGELFF.

The rearrangement links TRBV10-3 to TRBJ1-2; D is ambiguous. Trimming cost V 9 bases and J 4 bases, with 15 bases left between them. CDR3 length equals 13 residues. The germline V gene encodes CDR1 ENHRY and CDR2 SYGVKD. In DNA form, the CDR3 reads TGTGCCATTGCCCTCGATCGTAGCTATGGCTACACCTTC. It encodes CAIALDRSYGYTF.

The rearrangement joins TRBV7-3 to TRBJ2-7; 9 positions agree with TRBD2. Losses at the gene ends were 3 bases for V and 5 bases for J; bases not matched to a gene: 11. The germline CDR1 and CDR2 sequences are SGHTA and FQGTGA. The CDR3 covers 16 residues. The CDR3, as DNA: TGTGCCAGCAGCTTGGGCCCGGTGGCGGGAGGGGACGAGCAGTACTTC. Its protein product is CASSLGPVAGGDEQYF. Based on the CDR3 plus reference TRBV7-3 and TRBJ2-7, the full variable domain is GAGVSQTPSNKVTEKGKYVELRCDPISGHTALYWYRQSLGQGPEFLIYFQGTGAADDSGLPNDRFFAVRPEGSVSTLKIQRTERGDSAVYLCASSLGPVAGGDEQYFGPGTRLTVT.

This chain links TRBV11-2 with TRBJ2-4, with D possibly being TRBD1 (5 bases). Germline V gene lookup returns CDR1 SGHAT and CDR2 FQNNGV. V lost 5 bases and J 0 bases, leaving 14 bases between the germline ends. The CDR3 has 16 amino acids. The CDR3 DNA follows: TGTGCCAGCAGCCGGACCGACAGCCTAGCCAAAAACATTCAGTACTTC. Amino acid sequence: CASSRTDSLAKNIQYF.

This clone has a handful of counts. The rearrangement links TRBV15 to TRBJ1-2; D is perhaps TRBD1 (5 bases). Germline V gene sequence: CDR1 LNHNV, CDR2 YYDKDF (reference sequence). This CDR3 has 15 residues. The V end was cut by 1 base, the J end by 0 bases, with 9 bases between. The CDR3 DNA follows: TGTGCCACCAGCAGAGGAGGGGCGTCTAACTATGGCTACACCTTC. Translated: CATSRGGASNYGYTF.

The chain carries TRBV6-1 and TRBJ1-2, with a possible D match to TRBD1 (5 bases). Germline-derived CDR1 and CDR2 are MNHNS and SASEGT. The CDR3 loop spans 15 amino acids. Trimming removed 3 bases at V and 4 bases at J, with 15 bases between. The CDR3, as DNA: TGTGCCAGCAGTGATGTGGGCAGGGTTGCCTATGGCTACACCTTC. This codes for CASSDVGRVAYGYTF.

This clone showed up just a few times. The chain joins TRBV7-2 to TRBJ2-3; 7 positions match TRBD1. This CDR3 is 15 amino acids long. CDR1 and CDR2 from the germline V gene are SGHTA and FQGNSA. J was trimmed by 4 bases and V by 6 bases; bases with no gene match: 10. The chain's CDR3 is CASRLGQTSADTQYF. The CDR3 DNA sequence: TGTGCCAGCAGATTGGGACAGACGAGCGCAGATACGCAGTATTTT.

The CDR3 DNA sequence: TGTGCCAGCAGAGATGGACAGATGAACACTGAAGCTTTCTTT. Amino acids: CASRDGQMNTEAFF. This chain uses TRBV6-5 with TRBJ1-1, with a weak D call TRBD1 (6 bases). The CDR3 loop spans 14 amino acids. With 6 bases removed from V and 0 bases from J, the gap between germline ends came to 11 bases. Germline V gives CDR1 MNHEY, CDR2 SVGAGI.

The J gene is TRBJ2-3, the V gene TRBV9; TRBD2 aligns across 9 bases. Germline V gene data show CDR1 as SGDLS and CDR2 as YYNGEE. This CDR3 is built from 19 residues. The J segment lost 6 bases and the V segment lost 0 bases, leaving 17 bases of the junction unmatched. DNA for the CDR3: TGTGCCAGCAGCGTAGCTACAAGTTGGATAGCGGGAGTTTTCGATACGCAGTATTTT. Its translation is CASSVATSWIAGVFDTQYF. The full variable domain, with the rest looked up from reference TRBV9 and TRBJ2-3, is DSGVTQTPKHLITATGQRVTLRCSPRSGDLSVYWYQQSLDQGLQFLIQYYNGEERAKGNILERFSAQQFPDLHSELNLSSLELGDSALYFCASSVATSWIAGVFDTQYFGPGTRLTVL.

This clone was found once. This rearrangement joins TRBV10-3 to TRBJ2-5, with D perhaps TRBD1 or TRBD2 (5 bases each). The CDR3 loop spans 14 amino acids. Per the germline V gene, CDR1 is ENHRY and CDR2 is SYGVKD. Trimming took 0 bases from V and 7 from J, leaving 12 bases between them. The chain's CDR3 is CAISESEAGGTQYF. The CDR3 region has the DNA TGTGCCATCAGTGAGTCAGAGGCTGGGGGGACCCAGTACTTC.

The rearrangement links TRBV7-2 to TRBJ2-1; D call uncertain. This CDR3 is built from 17 residues. V lost 1 base and J lost 6, with 19 bases in between. Germline values: CDR1 SGHTA, CDR2 FQGNSA. CDR3 in amino acids: CASSLGPTRSFSNEQFF. Here the CDR3 DNA reads TGTGCCAGCAGCTTAGGACCCACACGGAGCTTTTCCAATGAGCAGTTCTTC.

As DNA, the CDR3 is TGTGCCAGTAGTAGCCGGGACGGATATGGCTACACCTTC. Translating gives CASSSRDGYGYTF. The chain recombines TRBV19 with TRBJ1-2; D might be TRBD1 (5 bases). V shed 4 bases and J shed 5 bases, with 11 bases lying between them. The CDR3 is 13 residues long. Germline CDR1 and CDR2: LNHDA and SQIVND (reference sequence).

A word on this clone: Since a far larger clone is one base different, this is likely a read error. Other DNA sequences within the sample encode an identical CDR3. The rearrangement uses TRBV19 and TRBJ1-5; the D is unclear. CDR3 length: 12 residues. V lost 8 bases and J lost 5, with 10 bases in between. Germline V gene lookup returns CDR1 LNHDA and CDR2 SQIVND (reference sequence). The CDR3 reads CASGYIDQPQHF. DNA of the CDR3: TGTGCCAGTGGCTACATCGATCAGCCCCAGCATTTT.

This clone was observed once. The chain has TRBV28 and TRBJ1-5; D call uncertain. Germline V gene lookup returns CDR1 MDHEN and CDR2 SYDVKM. This CDR3 is built from 14 residues. Trimming pared 6 bases from V and 2 bases from J, leaving 11 bases between. The CDR3 region is CASRPAGRNQPQHF. The DNA for the CDR3 is TGTGCCAGCAGACCAGCAGGACGCAATCAGCCCCAGCATTTT.

The gene calls are TRBV2 and TRBJ2-2; 10 bases map to TRBD1. The J segment lost 5 bases and the V segment lost 5 bases, leaving 2 bases of the junction unmatched. Germline V gene lookup returns CDR1 SNHLY and CDR2 FYNNEI. This CDR3 is built from 14 residues. As DNA, the CDR3 is TGTGCCAGCAGTCGGGACAGGGGAACCGGGGAGCTGTTTTTT. This translates into CASSRDRGTGELFF.

The rearrangement links TRBV14 to TRBJ2-1; 7 bases fit TRBD2. This CDR3 contains 17 residues. The V gene's germline CDR1 is SGHDN and CDR2 FVKESK. V lost 1 base and J lost 9; bases outside the gene matches: 15. The CDR3 here is CASSQVSSGPQGGEQFF. The CDR3 nucleotides read TGTGCCAGCAGCCAAGTATCTAGCGGACCCCAGGGAGGTGAGCAGTTCTTC.

The V gene is TRBV11-1, the J gene TRBJ2-7; 8 bases agree with TRBD2. The CDR3 runs to 15 residues. Germline V gene sequence: CDR1 SGHAT, CDR2 FQDESV (reference sequence). The V and J ends lost 4 bases and 1 base, in that order; junction bases with no gene match: 6. The CDR3 sequence: CASSSGPSGSYEQYF. The CDR3 DNA sequence: TGTGCCAGCAGCTCGGGGCCTAGCGGGTCCTACGAGCAGTACTTC. Based on the CDR3 plus reference TRBV11-1 and TRBJ2-7, the full variable domain is EAEVAQSPRYKITEKSQAVAFWCDPISGHATLYWYRQILGQGPELLVQFQDESVVDDSQLPKDRFSAERLKGVDSTLKIQPAELGDSAMYLCASSSGPSGSYEQYFGPGTRLTVT.

This sequence joins TRBV6-1 and TRBJ1-1, with D perhaps TRBD1 (5 bases). This CDR3 has 14 amino acids. Germline CDR1 MNHNS, CDR2 SASEGT. V was shortened by 7 bases and J by 5 bases, with 17 bases between the two germline ends. The CDR3 DNA reads TGTGCCAGCACCCCTGGCCCGCCAGGGACTGAAGCTTTCTTT. It translates to CASTPGPPGTEAFF.

The chain links TRBV5-1 to TRBJ1-4; D ambiguous. This CDR3 is built from 16 residues. Germline assignment: CDR1 SGHRS and CDR2 YFSETQ. V was shortened by 4 bases and J by 8 bases, with 21 bases between the two germline ends. DNA of the CDR3: TGCGCCAGCAGCCCCGGCTACGAAGGATTTAACGAAAAACTGTTTTTT. Residues: CASSPGYEGFNEKLFF.

The genes are TRBV19 and TRBJ2-5; 11 nucleotides match TRBD2. V lost 4 bases to trimming and J lost 4 bases; unmatched junction nucleotides: 5. CDR1 is LNHDA and CDR2 is SQIVND in the germline V gene (reference sequence). This CDR3 is built from 15 residues. The CDR3 nucleotides read TGTGCCAGTAGTACTAGCGGGAGGACCGGAGAGACCCAGTACTTC. This sequence encodes CASSTSGRTGETQYF.